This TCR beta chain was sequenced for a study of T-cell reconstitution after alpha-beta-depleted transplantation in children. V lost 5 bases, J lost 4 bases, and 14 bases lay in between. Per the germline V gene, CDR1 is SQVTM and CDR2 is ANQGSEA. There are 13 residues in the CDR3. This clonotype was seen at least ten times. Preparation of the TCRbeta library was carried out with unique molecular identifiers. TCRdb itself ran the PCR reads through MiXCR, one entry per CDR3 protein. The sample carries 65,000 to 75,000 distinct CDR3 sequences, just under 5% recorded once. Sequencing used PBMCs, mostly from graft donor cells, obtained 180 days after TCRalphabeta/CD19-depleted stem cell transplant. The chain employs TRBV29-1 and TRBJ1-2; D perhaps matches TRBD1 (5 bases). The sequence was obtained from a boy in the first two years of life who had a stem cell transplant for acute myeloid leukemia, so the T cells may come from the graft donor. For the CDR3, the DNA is TGCAGCGTTCTACCGGAAAGGGGCTATGGCTACACCTTC. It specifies CSVLPERGYGYTF.